A single sample gave rise to the 5 T cell receptor beta chains below, sequenced in a study of CXCR3-negative and CXCR3-positive naive CD8 T cells. Carrying UMI labels, the TRB cDNA libraries were prepared through 5' RACE. TCRdb re-analyzed the 5' RACE reads; it lists each CDR3 protein once, without DNA. The listing contains about 50,000 distinct CDR3 sequences. These receptors have no identified antigens. Study-level points and caveats: In CXCR3-positive naive cells, the TRB CDR3s were more hydrophobic than in CXCR3-negative naive cells.

The sequenced sample was naive CXCR3+ CD8+ T cells from blood. Stated subset: CD45RO-CCR7+CD27+CD95- naive CD8+ T cells expressing CXCR3 (TNR3+). The receptors were gathered from a human donor in good health. Some clones in this sample may be carry-over from other donors' samples.

This sequence joins TRBV7-9 and TRBJ1-6; the TCRdb D gene call, TRBD1, has no DNA to confirm it. Germline lookup yields CDR1 SEHNR and CDR2 FQNEAQ (reference sequence). This CDR3 is built from 14 residues. CDR3 sequence reads: CASSFRDRYSPLHF.

The rearrangement uses TRBV7-9 and TRBJ1-5; TCRdb returns TRBD1, unconfirmable since there is no DNA. CDR1 is SEHNR and CDR2 is FQNEAQ in the germline V gene (reference sequence). The CDR3 is 13 amino acids. Here the CDR3 reads CASGGIGNQPQHF.

The chain recombines TRBV29-1 with TRBJ2-1; there is no DNA to check the TCRdb D call of TRBD2. In germline, CDR1 is SQVTM, CDR2 ANQGSEA. The CDR3 loop spans 15 amino acids. The CDR3 loop reads CSVEDPGGIYNEQFF.

The rearrangement joins TRBV14 to TRBJ2-1; TCRdb indicates TRBD2, and absent DNA this call remains unverified. The CDR3 is made up of 15 amino acids. CDR1 and CDR2 from the germline V gene are SGHDN and FVKESK. The CDR3 spells CASSQEISGGPEQFF.

The chain has TRBV7-9 and TRBJ2-7; TCRdb's assignment of TRBD2 cannot be checked, as there is no DNA. The CDR3 is 15 residues long. Germline V CDR1 and CDR2: SEHNR, FQNEAQ (reference sequence). The CDR3 loop is CASSPGLAGAGEQYF.